This TCR beta chain was sequenced during a study of cytomegalovirus exposure and HLA in healthy donors. General study results and limits: Across all donors, roughly uniform sequencing depth was an assumption of the presence/absence analyses. Across HLA loci, a later analysis found differing TCR association rates, with DRB1 most and HLA-C fewest.

The study ran its PCR with 60 Vbeta and 13 Jbeta primers. The assay was immunoSEQ multiplex PCR, and TCRdb's table has in-frame clones only and misses some. Here the sample spans tens of thousands of clones, over 60% being singletons. Note on this clone: The antigen remains undetermined.

This receptor was identified in a woman aged 40 to 50 in good health and CMV-seropositive. Sequencing used PBMCs.

The CDR3 coding sequence is TGTGCCAGCAGTCCGGTCCAGGGTTTGGTCTATGGCTACACCTTC. It is translated as CASSPVQGLVYGYTF. This chain uses TRBV28 with TRBJ1-2; a possible D gene is TRBD1 (5 bases). The CDR3 consists of 15 residues. Germline loops: CDR1 MDHEN, CDR2 SYDVKM. V lost 5 bases and J lost 4, with 17 bases in between.